The text below deals with one T cell receptor beta chain. No cognate antigen has been identified for it. Base qualities are missing; no much larger clone stands one base away. These data are taken from a study of shared clonotypes between healthy human individuals (TCRdb year 2020). Background on the whole study: The cohort included a few men and two women between 18 and 49 years of age. For each donor, CD4 naive and CD4 memory were each given three plates, CD8 naive was given two plates, and CD8 memory was given one plate. To estimate repertoire size and how much clonotypes are shared between individuals, the study performed deep sequencing of blood TCR repertoires from a few healthy adults. To increase sequencing depth and limit assay-specific biases, different laboratories used diverse techniques to prepare libraries and sequence TCR repertoires. Per donor, leukapheresis produced somewhere between about 0.85 and 10 billion PBMCs.

Using the deep immunoSEQ assay, multiplex PCR amplified TCR CDR3 regions from genomic DNA. Extracted genomic DNA from each cell subset was distributed evenly across all wells of several immunoSEQ 96-well plates, and each plate was treated as a replicate. Each replicate PCR for sorted subsets received around 200 ng genomic DNA, equal to tens of thousands of T cell genomes. Purified libraries were measured with a Qubit 3.0 fluorometer, size-checked on a Bioanalyzer 2100, and measured again with the KAPA Library Quantification kit. Each immunoSEQ 96-well plate was sequenced on its own single-read 150-cycle Illumina NextSeq 550 flow cell. The original pipeline was this. Because only junctional sequences without quality scores were contained in the immunoSEQ output, filtering matching that applied to full-length reads could not be performed. To assign V/J genes and CDR3, sequences were annotated using PyIR, a Python wrapper for IgBLAST v1.9, with IMGT germline references. Reads with weak V/J assignments (E-value above 1e-6), missing CDR3, stop codons, out-of-frame junctions, or ambiguous translated residues were removed. V3J clonotypes were defined as sequences sharing the same inferred V gene, J gene, and CDR3 amino acid sequence. Percentage overlap between repertoires was calculated by dividing the number of shared unique clonotypes by the size of the smaller repertoire. Repertoire richness was assessed with RTK rarefaction, the Chao1 estimator, and Recon v2.1 estimates of unobserved clonotypes. Generation probabilities were computed with OLGA for all TCRbeta clonotypes obtained by the gDNA method from a few donors. Drawn from immuneACCESS, this table holds only the in-frame rearrangements with V and J called that TCRdb kept. Clones are partly lost; checked studies trace under half to an unresolved V gene and leave the rest unexplained. The DNA gave D and trimming, while V, J and clone size come from that table. In all, the sample holds some 700,000 clones, and roughly 91% of those were seen once. Together, the top ten hold 34% of the sample.

What the research found in general, with its limitations: Based on pairwise subsampling, the degree of clonotype sharing among donors was expected to be affected by sequencing depth. About 5% of naive CD4, 3% to 3.5% of naive CD8, approximately 2.2% of memory CD4, and over 0.35% of memory CD8 clonotypes were shared across four donors. Sampling was restricted to blood, and TCR repertoires in tissue are likely to differ from TCR repertoires in blood. Clonotypes shared by all four sorted-subset donors showed higher generation probabilities than non-shared clonotypes. Larger estimated clonotype richness was generally found for naive subsets than for memory subsets. Rarefaction of sorted-subset datasets indicated incomplete sequencing despite the large sequencing depth. The small number of donors limited the genetic and exposure-history diversity represented.

The donors were healthy, HIV-negative adults who had no recently reported acute infections or vaccinations. All donors were Caucasian adults living in Nashville, Tennessee, USA. CD8 memory samples were composed of magnetically selected CD45RO+ cells combined with CCR7-negative CD45RA+ effector memory (TemRA) cells. Blood was obtained by leukapheresis, after which PBMCs were separated by Ficoll-Histopaque density gradient centrifugation and cryopreserved in liquid nitrogen vapor phase. Analytical flow cytometry was used to check the purity and quantity of each magnetically sorted T cell population. Genomic DNA was isolated from every sorted fraction and measured by UV absorbance on a Nanodrop 2000c. The CDR3 runs 14 residues from the cysteine to the phenylalanine. The kept DNA is CDR3 alone, 42 bases in frame from the first base. V is reduced by 5 bases and J by 2 bases, leaving a spacing of 13 bases between them. CDR1 SEHNR and CDR2 FQNEAQ were looked up in the germline V gene (reference sequence).

Recombination connected TRBV7-9 to TRBJ2-7; TRBD2 is a weak D gene call, 5 bases matching. The specimen sequenced was memory CD8+ T cells from PBMCs. Explained via the paper, the cell subset or site label denotes: CD45RO+ cells pooled with CCR7-negative TemRA cells. The receptor was derived from a man between 18 and 35 years old in good health. Some clones in this sample may be carry-over from other donors' samples. In nucleotide form, the sequence is TGTGCCAGCAGCCAAGGTGGGAGAACCTACGAGCAGTACTTC. Its protein product is CASSQGGRTYEQYF. Full variable domain (CDR3 extended with the reference TRBV7-9 and TRBJ2-7 proteins): DTGVSQNPRHKITKRGQNVTFRCDPISEHNRLYWYRQTLGQGPEFLTYFQNEAQLEKSRLLSDRFSAERPKGSFSTLEIQRTEQGDSAMYLCASSQGGRTYEQYFGPGTRLTVT.